This section outlines one T cell receptor (beta chain) sequence together with its context. This clonotype came up many times. Its antigen target is currently unknown. No per-base quality is available; no much larger clone lies one base away. This sample was taken from a study of T cell repertoires in cytomegalovirus infection (dated by TCRdb to about 2019). For context, the study as a whole: Because public TCR beta signatures pointed to carriage of CMV infection together with the matching HLA type, the HLA type of each donor mattered for the analysis. Here is what the overall study found, with its caveats: The ex vivo response was dominated by HLA-C-restricted CMV-specific TCR beta clonotypes, and the single most frequent clonotype in two of eight donors was supplied by these HLA-C-restricted clonotypes. Carriers of CMV infection plus the relevant HLA type were discriminated by the cumulative frequency of public TCR beta family members in the study cohort and in an independent approximately 360-donor cohort.

The data were produced on an Illumina HiSeq 1500. TCRdb ran its own pipeline on the public reads, namely fastp trimming at Q25 and MiXCR clone calling, and kept in-frame beta chains. CDR3 protein sequences are deduplicated, and each keeps its most common genes and DNA. The sample has about 400,000 distinct CDR3 sequences on record, around a sixth of them singletons. Approximately 10% of the sample lies in the top ten. As encoded in the germline V gene, CDR1 is SGHVS while CDR2 is FQNEAQ. Spanning cysteine to phenylalanine, the CDR3 consists of 17 amino acids. CDR3 DNA only is kept here, 51 bases in frame from base 1. V ends up 4 bases short and J 3 bases short, with an unmatched junction base count of 4.

The sequenced sample consisted of PBMCs. This sequence was found in a human donor in good health (CMV status not recorded). Some clones in this sample may be carry-over from other donors' samples. The rearranged segments are TRBV7-8 and TRBJ2-2; TRBD2 lines up with 14 middle nucleotides. The DNA sequence follows: TGTGCCAGCAGCTCGACTAGCGGGAGGGAGGACACCGGGGAGCTGTTTTTT. Translated, it reads CASSSTSGREDTGELFF. With the portions outside the CDR3 filled from the reference TRBV7-8 and TRBJ2-2 genes, the complete variable region becomes GAGVSQSPRYKVAKRGQDVALRCDPISGHVSLFWYQQALGQGPEFLTYFQNEAQLDKSGLPSDRFFAERPEGSVSTLKIQRTQQEDSAVYLCASSSTSGREDTGELFFGEGSRLTVL.